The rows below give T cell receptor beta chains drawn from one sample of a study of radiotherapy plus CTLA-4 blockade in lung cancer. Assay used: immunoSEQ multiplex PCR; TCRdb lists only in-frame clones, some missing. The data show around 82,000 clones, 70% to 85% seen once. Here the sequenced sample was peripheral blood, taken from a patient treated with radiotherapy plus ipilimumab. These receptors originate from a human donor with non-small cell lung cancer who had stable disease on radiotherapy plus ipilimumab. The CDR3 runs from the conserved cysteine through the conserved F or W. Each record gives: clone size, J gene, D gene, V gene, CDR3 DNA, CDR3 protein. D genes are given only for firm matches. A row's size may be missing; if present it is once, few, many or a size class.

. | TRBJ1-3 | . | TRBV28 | TGTGCCAGCATTGAGGAGGGCTGGGCTGGAAACACCATATATTTT | CASIEEGWAGNTIYF
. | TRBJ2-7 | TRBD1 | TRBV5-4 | TGTGCCAGCAGCTCTTCGACAGGGGCGATCTACGAGCAGTACTTC | CASSSSTGAIYEQYF
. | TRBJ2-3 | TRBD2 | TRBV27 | TGTGCCAGCAGGCTAGCGGGAGTCGCAGATACGCAGTATTTT | CASRLAGVADTQYF
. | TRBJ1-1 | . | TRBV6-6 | TGTGCCAGCAGTTATGTTGGGGGAAGGGTGAACACTGAAGCTTTCTTT | CASSYVGGRVNTEAFF
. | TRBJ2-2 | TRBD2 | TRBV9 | TGTGCCAGCAGCTCCCGGGGGGTCAACACCGGGGAGCTGTTTTTT | CASSSRGVNTGELFF
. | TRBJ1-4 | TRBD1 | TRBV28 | TGTGCCAGCAGTCCTCGGGGTGACAGGGGTCGAGCCCGACTTGCAACTAATGAAAAACTGTTTTTT | CASSPRGDRGRARLATNEKLFF
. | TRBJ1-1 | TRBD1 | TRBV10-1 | TGCGCCAGCAGTGGACAGGGGTTCACTGAAGCTTTCTTT | CASSGQGFTEAFF
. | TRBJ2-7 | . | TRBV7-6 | TGTGCCAGCAGCCCCCCGGGGAGCTCCTACGAGCAGTACTTC | CASSPPGSSYEQYF
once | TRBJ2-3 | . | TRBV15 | TGTGCCACCAGCCCGCGACAGAGAAACCTCGCAGATACGCAGTATTTT | CATSPRQRNLADTQYF
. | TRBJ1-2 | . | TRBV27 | TGTGCCAGCAGTTTGGTAAAGGGGGATGGCTACACCTTC | CASSLVKGDGYTF
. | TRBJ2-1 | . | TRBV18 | TGTGCCAGCTCACCTCAGGGGAACTCCTACAATGAGCAGTTCTTC | CASSPQGNSYNEQFF
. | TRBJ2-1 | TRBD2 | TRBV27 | TGTGCCAGCGGGGCTAGCGGGTTATACAATGAGCAGTTCTTC | CASGASGLYNEQFF
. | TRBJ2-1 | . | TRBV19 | TGTGCCAGTAGTCCGGTGGCTAGCGCCTACAATGAGCAGTTCTTC | CASSPVASAYNEQFF
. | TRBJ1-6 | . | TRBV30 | TGTGCCTGGAGTGCCGGGGTTGGGGTTGGTTCACCCCTCCACTTT | CAWSAGVGVGSPLHF
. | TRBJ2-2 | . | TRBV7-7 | TGTGCCAGCAGCGGGGGGCCGAACACCGGGGAGCTGTTTTTT | CASSGGPNTGELFF
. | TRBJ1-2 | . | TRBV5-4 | TGTGCCAGCAGCTTGGAACTAGACAACTATGGCTACACCTTC | CASSLELDNYGYTF
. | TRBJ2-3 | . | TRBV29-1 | TGCAGCGTTGAATTTCTAGATACGCAGTATTTT | CSVEFLDTQYF
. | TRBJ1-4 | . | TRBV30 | TGTGCCTGGAGCTCCCGGGGCGCGGGTGAAAAACTGTTTTTT | CAWSSRGAGEKLFF
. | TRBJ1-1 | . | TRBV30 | TGTGCCTGGAGGGGCCGGGTGTCCGCTGACACTGAAGCTTTCTTT | CAWRGRVSADTEAFF
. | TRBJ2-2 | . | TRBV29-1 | TGCAGCGTTGGGGGGGCGACGAACACCGGGGAGCTGTTTTTT | CSVGGATNTGELFF
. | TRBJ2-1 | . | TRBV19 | TGTGCCAGTAGTATACTCAAGGGGATCATAGGTAATGAGCAGTTCTTC | CASSILKGIIGNEQFF
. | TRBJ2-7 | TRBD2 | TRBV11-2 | TGTGCCAGCAGCTCCCTAGCGGGAGCCCGATGGGTCGAGCAGTACTTC | CASSSLAGARWVEQYF
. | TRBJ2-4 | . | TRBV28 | TGTGCCAGCACCCAAAGGGGGGAAGGGGCCAAAAACATTCAGTACTTC | CASTQRGEGAKNIQYF